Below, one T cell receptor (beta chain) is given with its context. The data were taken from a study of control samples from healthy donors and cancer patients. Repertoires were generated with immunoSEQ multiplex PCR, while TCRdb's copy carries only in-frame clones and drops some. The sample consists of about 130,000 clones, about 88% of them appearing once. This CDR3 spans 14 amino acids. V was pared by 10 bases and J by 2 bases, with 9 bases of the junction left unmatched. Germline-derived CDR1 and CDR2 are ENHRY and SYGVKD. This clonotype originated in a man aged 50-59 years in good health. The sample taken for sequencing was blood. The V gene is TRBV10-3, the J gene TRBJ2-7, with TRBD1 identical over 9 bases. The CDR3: CASQPGQGTYEQYF. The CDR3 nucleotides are TGTGCCAGCCAGCCGGGACAGGGCACCTACGAGCAGTACTTC.